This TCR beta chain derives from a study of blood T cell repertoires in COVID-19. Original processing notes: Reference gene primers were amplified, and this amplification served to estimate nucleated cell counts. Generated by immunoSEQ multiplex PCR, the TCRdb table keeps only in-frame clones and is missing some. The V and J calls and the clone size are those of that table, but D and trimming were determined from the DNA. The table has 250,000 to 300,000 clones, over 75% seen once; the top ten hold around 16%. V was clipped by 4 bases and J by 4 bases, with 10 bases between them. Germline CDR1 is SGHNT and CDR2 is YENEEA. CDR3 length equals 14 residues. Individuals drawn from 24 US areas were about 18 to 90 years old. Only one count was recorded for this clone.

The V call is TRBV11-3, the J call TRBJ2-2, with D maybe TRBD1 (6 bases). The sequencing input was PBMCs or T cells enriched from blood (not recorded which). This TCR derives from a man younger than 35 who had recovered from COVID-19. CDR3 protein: CASSSQGATGELFF. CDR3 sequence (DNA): TGTGCCAGCAGCTCACAGGGAGCCACCGGGGAGCTGTTTTTT.